These T cell receptor beta chains were read from a single sample in a study of Ad26.COV2.S vaccination and SARS-CoV-2 variants. The assay was immunoSEQ multiplex PCR, and TCRdb's table has in-frame clones only and misses some. This table holds approximately 480,000 clones, around nine tenths found once. Sequenced material: peripheral blood, taken in a trial of Ad26.COV2.S vaccine versus placebo. Every receptor here comes from a person between 18 and 60 years old who received the Ad26.COV2.S COVID-19 vaccine or a placebo. The CDR3 runs from the conserved cysteine through the conserved F or W. Clone size is stated in some rows and not others, as once, few, many or a class when expanded.

TRBV4-2,few,TRBJ2-7,CASSQDRAIYEQYF
TRBV30,-,TRBJ2-5,CAWSGTSGEETQYF
TRBV7-9,few,TRBJ1-5,CASSFGTGAYSNQPQHF
TRBV7-2,-,TRBJ2-2,CASSPHPGLTTGELFF
TRBV7-2,-,TRBJ2-5,CASSSRQGPETQYF
TRBV15,-,TRBJ2-6,CATGGRGMSSGANVLTF
TRBV6-1,-,TRBJ1-2,CASSEAQSPGGYTF
TRBV30,-,TRBJ2-7,CAWRRGQSAYEQYF
TRBV24-1,-,TRBJ2-3,CATSDPGGSITDTQYF
TRBV15,-,TRBJ2-7,CATSRGEGQPYEQYF
TRBV12-3/TRBV12-4,-,TRBJ1-2,CASSLQGAYGYTF
TRBV4-2,-,TRBJ2-7,CASSQGLEGIRGENYEQYF
TRBV29-1,once,TRBJ2-1,CSVGGGSGRASEQFF
TRBV28,-,TRBJ1-1,CASSSIRDTGSTEAFF
TRBV9,-,TRBJ1-6,CASSVAGKANSPLHF
TRBV5-1,-,TRBJ2-3,CAATWGDTQYF
TRBV7-2,-,TRBJ2-7,CASSSGTDPAQYF
TRBV27,-,TRBJ2-7,CASSLYSRGGYEQYF
TRBV6-5,once,TRBJ2-1,CASKQGLAGLGEQFF
TRBV29-1,once,TRBJ1-1,CSVEFRSGTEAFF
TRBV6-2/TRBV6-3,few,TRBJ1-5,CASSYWQFQPQHF
TRBV7-9,-,TRBJ2-1,CASSLVGGSSTGEQFF
TRBV14,few,TRBJ1-1,CASSQVSGRGTGEAFF
TRBV28,once,TRBJ2-5,CASSFADGRARRAQYF
TRBV19,-,TRBJ2-3,CASGFGTQYF
TRBV30,-,TRBJ2-5,CAWSVTGGAQETQYF
TRBV30,-,TRBJ1-5,CAYSVLRGAGNQPQHF
TRBV2,-,TRBJ2-2,CASSEARARAGELFF
TRBV30,-,TRBJ1-5,CAWSTGWTQHF
TRBV29-1,-,TRBJ2-7,CSADGGTGGREQYF
TRBV7-2,-,TRBJ2-1,CASSLAMANEQFF
TRBV5-1,-,TRBJ1-5,CASRPGDSNQPQHF
TRBV6-5,-,TRBJ2-1,CASSARPQLGEQFF
TRBV30,once,TRBJ1-3,CAWSPGTLRRSGNTIYF
TRBV19,-,TRBJ2-3,CASSISLVGVTQYF
TRBV9,-,TRBJ2-2,CASGPDRGEGTGELFF
TRBV28,-,TRBJ1-5,CASSPLTGGDQPQHF
TRBV28,-,TRBJ1-2,CASSFPALYGYTF
TRBV5-4,-,TRBJ2-5,CAFHLPTSGRETQYF
TRBV9,-,TRBJ2-7,CASSGLAGGPSEQYF
TRBV3-1/TRBV3-2,-,TRBJ2-2,CASSQASGRAGSGELFF
TRBV12-3/TRBV12-4,-,TRBJ2-7,CASSLNKFYEQYF
TRBV5-1,-,TRBJ2-3,CASSRDRTDTQYF
TRBV29-1,once,TRBJ2-7,CSVGVGNGEQYF
TRBV6-2/TRBV6-3,-,TRBJ2-1,CASSRTGHRPHNEQFF
TRBV15,-,TRBJ2-3,CATSVAGVTDTQYF
TRBV7-2,-,TRBJ1-1,CASSSTLNTEAFF